These T cell receptor beta chains were read from a single sample in a study of blood T cells in healthy people across ages. Via MiXCR, TCRdb re-called the 5' RACE reads, giving one row per CDR3 protein. The table shows about 1.8 million distinct CDR3 sequences, with approximately 50% occurring only once. Sequencing was carried out using blood. The receptors shown here come from a woman in her thirties or forties in good health. Each CDR3 is given with its conserved first and last residue. The D gene is left open where the match is weak. Not every row has a clone size; where given, it reads once, few, many or a size class.

CDR3 length,J gene,V gene,D gene,clone size,CDR3 DNA,CDR3 protein
15,TRBJ2-3,TRBV12-3/TRBV12-4,.,few,TGTGCCAGCAGTTTAGAGGCGACTAGCACAGATACGCAGTATTTT,CASSLEATSTDTQYF
13,TRBJ2-1,TRBV27,.,.,TGTGCCAGCAGTTCCCCGATCGGTATCGAGCGGTTCTTC,CASSSPIGIERFF
13,TRBJ2-3,TRBV28,.,.,TGTGCCAGCAAAGGGGCTAGACGAAATACGCAGTATTTT,CASKGARRNTQYF
19,TRBJ2-6,TRBV7-9,TRBD1,.,TGTGCCAGCAGCTTAGAGCAGGGGGCGACGGGAGCTGGGGCCAACGTCCTGACTTTC,CASSLEQGATGAGANVLTF
12,TRBJ2-7,TRBV18,.,.,TGTGCCAGCTCACGCGAAGCAGGCGAGCAGTACTTC,CASSREAGEQYF
17,TRBJ2-3,TRBV12-3/TRBV12-4,TRBD2,.,TGTGCCAGCACCCGCCTGACTAGCGGGGCTAGCACAGATACGCAGTATTTT,CASTRLTSGASTDTQYF
17,TRBJ1-2,TRBV28,.,.,TGTGCCAGCAGTCCCCCCGAGTTGGGGCCGAGGGGCAATGGCTACACCTTC,CASSPPELGPRGNGYTF
15,TRBJ2-7,TRBV9,.,.,TGTGCCAGCAGCGTTGAGGGGGGGGCCTACAATGAGCAGTACTTC,CASSVEGGAYNEQYF
15,TRBJ2-7,TRBV21-1,.,.,TGTGCCAGGAGCAAAGGAGGGACAGGACCCCACGAGCAGTACTTC,CARSKGGTGPHEQYF
15,TRBJ1-2,TRBV28,TRBD1,.,TGTGCCAGCAGTTTTTCGGGGACAGGGTACTATGGCTACACCTTC,CASSFSGTGYYGYTF
16,TRBJ2-5,TRBV11-2,TRBD2,.,TGTGCCAGCAGCCCAGGACTAGCGGGGCCCTGGGAGACCCAGTACTTC,CASSPGLAGPWETQYF
15,TRBJ1-2,TRBV5-1,.,.,TGCGCCAGCAGAGGGGAGTCAGGGTCCAACTATGGCTACACCTTC,CASRGESGSNYGYTF
18,TRBJ2-1,TRBV6-2/TRBV6-3,TRBD1,.,TGTGCCAGCAGTTACGTAAGGGGACAGGGAAGGTCCTACAATGAGCAGTTCTTC,CASSYVRGQGRSYNEQFF
12,TRBJ1-2,TRBV20-1,.,.,TGCAGTGCCGACAGAGCTAACTATGGCTACACCTTC,CSADRANYGYTF
13,TRBJ2-7,TRBV27,TRBD1,.,TGTGCCAGCGGGGACAGGGCAGCCTACGAGCAGTACTTC,CASGDRAAYEQYF
15,TRBJ2-7,TRBV4-3,.,.,TGCGCCAGCAGCCCCACATGGGGGGCGACCTACGAGCAGTACTTC,CASSPTWGATYEQYF
15,TRBJ1-4,TRBV4-3,.,.,TGCGCCAGCAGCCAAGATGCGGGACATCGTGAAAAACTGTTTTTT,CASSQDAGHREKLFF
17,TRBJ1-2,TRBV7-9,TRBD1,.,TGTGCCAGCAGCTCCGAAGCGCCAACCGGGACAGGAATTGGCTACACCTTC,CASSSEAPTGTGIGYTF
16,TRBJ1-4,TRBV6-5,TRBD1,.,TGTGCCAGCAGATTCGGGACAGGGGGCTCGGGTGAAAAACTGTTTTTT,CASRFGTGGSGEKLFF
15,TRBJ2-5,TRBV20-1,.,.,TGCAGTGCTAGAGATCCACGGTACTACAAAGAGACCCAGTACTTC,CSARDPRYYKETQYF
12,TRBJ2-7,TRBV28,TRBD2,many,TGTGCCAGCCGGGGGGGGCTGCTTGAGCAGTACTTC,CASRGGLLEQYF
16,TRBJ1-3,TRBV9,TRBD1,.,TGTGCCAGCAGCGATGGACAGGCCTTCTCTGGAAACACCATATATTTT,CASSDGQAFSGNTIYF
15,TRBJ2-7,TRBV11-2,TRBD1,few,TGTGCCAGCAGCTTCGGCCCTGACAGGGGCTACGAGCAGTACTTC,CASSFGPDRGYEQYF
14,TRBJ2-6,TRBV27,.,many,TGTGCCAGCAGTTTTCTCTCTGGGGCCAACGTCCTGACTTTC,CASSFLSGANVLTF
15,TRBJ2-5,TRBV6-1,TRBD2,.,TGTGCCAGCACCGGACTAGCGGGAGTCCAAGAGACCCAGTACTTC,CASTGLAGVQETQYF
14,TRBJ2-5,TRBV29-1,.,many,TGCAGCGTTGAAGATTTGATAGGAGGAGAGACCCAGTACTTC,CSVEDLIGGETQYF
13,TRBJ2-7,TRBV29-1,.,.,TGCAGCGTTGCGGCAGGGCCGGCCTACGAGCAGTACTTC,CSVAAGPAYEQYF
17,TRBJ2-1,TRBV6-1,.,.,TGTGCCAGCAGTAGAGGGATTAGGGGGGGAACCTACAATGAGCAGTTCTTC,CASSRGIRGGTYNEQFF
14,TRBJ2-5,TRBV20-1,TRBD1,few,TGCAGTGCCCCCCGACAGGGGTTCGTCGTGACCCAGTACTTC,CSAPRQGFVVTQYF
17,TRBJ2-5,TRBV4-3,.,.,TGCGCCAGCAGCCAAGATGGTCCGGCGGGGTACCAAGAGACCCAGTACTTC,CASSQDGPAGYQETQYF
14,TRBJ2-1,TRBV7-2,TRBD2,many,TGTGCCAGCAGCCCTAGCGGGGGGAACGGTGAGCAGTTCTTC,CASSPSGGNGEQFF
15,TRBJ2-7,TRBV5-1,TRBD2,.,TGCGCCAGCAGCTTAGTCAGCGGGGCCTACAATGAGCAGTACTTC,CASSLVSGAYNEQYF
16,TRBJ1-1,TRBV28,TRBD1,.,TGTGCCAGCAGTTCACAGGGGAACTGGGAACAGGTTGAAGCTTTCTTT,CASSSQGNWEQVEAFF
14,TRBJ1-6,TRBV7-2,.,few,TGTGCCAGCAGCTTAGCGGCAGCCAAATCACCCCTCCACTTT,CASSLAAAKSPLHF
11,TRBJ2-7,TRBV27,.,few,TGTGCCGCCGGGTTCTCCTACGAGCAGTACTTC,CAAGFSYEQYF
15,TRBJ1-2,TRBV20-1,.,.,TGCAGTGCGGTAGACAACGCCTTAGGGAGGTATGGCTACACCTTC,CSAVDNALGRYGYTF
16,TRBJ2-1,TRBV7-2,.,.,TGTGCCAGCAGCAGTGGTCAGACGCCCTCCTACAATGAGCAGTTCTTC,CASSSGQTPSYNEQFF
13,TRBJ2-1,TRBV7-9,.,few,TGTGCCAGCAGCGAAGACTCGAGGAATGAGCAGTTCTTC,CASSEDSRNEQFF
16,TRBJ1-1,TRBV7-9,.,.,TGTGCCAGCAGCGTAACCGGGACGGAAATGAACACTGAAGCTTTCTTT,CASSVTGTEMNTEAFF
16,TRBJ2-1,TRBV11-1,TRBD1,.,TGTGCCAGCAGTAGTAACAGGGGCCTCTCCTACAATGAGCAGTTCTTC,CASSSNRGLSYNEQFF
17,TRBJ2-1,TRBV4-3,.,.,TGCGCCAGCGCGGCTGGGGGGTTGGGGGCGACTAACAATGAGCAGTTCTTC,CASAAGGLGATNNEQFF
13,TRBJ1-1,TRBV7-2,TRBD1,few,TGTGCCAGCAGCCCCCGGGACAGGTCTGAAGCTTTCTTT,CASSPRDRSEAFF
14,TRBJ1-2,TRBV20-1,.,.,TGCAGTGCTAGAGTTAATGGGGACGGCGGAGGCTACACCTTC,CSARVNGDGGGYTF
14,TRBJ1-2,TRBV12-3/TRBV12-4,.,.,TGTGCCAGCAGTTTTATCGGGGGAAACTATGGCTACACCTTC,CASSFIGGNYGYTF
17,TRBJ1-1,TRBV11-2,TRBD1,.,TGTGCCAGCAGCTTAGGGTCCGGGACAGGGATGAACACTGAAGCTTTCTTT,CASSLGSGTGMNTEAFF
12,TRBJ1-2,TRBV6-1,.,few,TGTGCCAGCAGTGAAGGAGGCCCACACTACACCTTC,CASSEGGPHYTF
14,TRBJ1-1,TRBV12-3/TRBV12-4,.,few,TGTGCCAGCAGTTTCGTTGGGGGGAACACTGAAGCTTTCTTT,CASSFVGGNTEAFF
14,TRBJ2-7,TRBV4-3,TRBD1,few,TGCGCCAGCAGCCAGTGGACAGGGGCCTACGAGCAGTACTTC,CASSQWTGAYEQYF
14,TRBJ2-5,TRBV7-6,.,.,TGTGCCAGCAGCGATGGACGGGGTGATGAGACCCAGTACTTC,CASSDGRGDETQYF
14,TRBJ2-3,TRBV29-1,.,.,TGCAGCGTCGCGCAGGGGGGGAGGCCAGATACGCAGTATTTT,CSVAQGGRPDTQYF